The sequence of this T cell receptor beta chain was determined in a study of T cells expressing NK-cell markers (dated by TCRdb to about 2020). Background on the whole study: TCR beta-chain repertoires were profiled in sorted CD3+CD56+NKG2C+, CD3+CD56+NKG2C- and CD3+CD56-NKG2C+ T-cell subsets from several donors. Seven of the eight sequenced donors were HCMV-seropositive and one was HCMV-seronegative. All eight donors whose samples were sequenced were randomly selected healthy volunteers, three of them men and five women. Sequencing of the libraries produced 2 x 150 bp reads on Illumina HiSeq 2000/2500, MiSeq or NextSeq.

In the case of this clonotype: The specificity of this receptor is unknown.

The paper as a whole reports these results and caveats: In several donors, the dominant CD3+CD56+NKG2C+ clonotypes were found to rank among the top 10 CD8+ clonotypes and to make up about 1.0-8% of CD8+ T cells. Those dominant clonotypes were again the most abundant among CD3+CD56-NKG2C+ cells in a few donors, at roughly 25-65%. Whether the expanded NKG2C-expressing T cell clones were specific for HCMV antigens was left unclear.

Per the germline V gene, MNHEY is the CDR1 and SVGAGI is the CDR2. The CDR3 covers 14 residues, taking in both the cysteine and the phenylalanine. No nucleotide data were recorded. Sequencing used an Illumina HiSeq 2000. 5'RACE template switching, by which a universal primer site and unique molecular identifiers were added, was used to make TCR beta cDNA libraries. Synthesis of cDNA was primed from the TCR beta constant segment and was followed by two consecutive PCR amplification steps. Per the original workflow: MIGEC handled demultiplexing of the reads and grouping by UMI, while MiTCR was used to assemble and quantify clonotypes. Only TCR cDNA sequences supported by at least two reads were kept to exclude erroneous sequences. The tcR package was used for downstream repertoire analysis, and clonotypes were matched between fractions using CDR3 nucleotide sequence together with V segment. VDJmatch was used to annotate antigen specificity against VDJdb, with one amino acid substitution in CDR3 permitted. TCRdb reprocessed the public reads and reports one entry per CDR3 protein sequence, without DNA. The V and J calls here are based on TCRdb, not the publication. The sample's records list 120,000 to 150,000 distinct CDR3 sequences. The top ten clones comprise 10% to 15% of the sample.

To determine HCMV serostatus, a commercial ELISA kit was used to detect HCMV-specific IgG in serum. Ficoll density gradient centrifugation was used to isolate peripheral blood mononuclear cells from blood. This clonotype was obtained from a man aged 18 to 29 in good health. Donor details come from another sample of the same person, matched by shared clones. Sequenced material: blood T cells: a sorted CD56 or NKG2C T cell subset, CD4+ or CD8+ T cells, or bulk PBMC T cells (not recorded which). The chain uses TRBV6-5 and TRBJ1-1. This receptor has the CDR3 CASSYSSYYTEAFF.